This TCR beta chain stems from a study of preoperative IRX-2 immunotherapy in early breast cancer. Indicated treatment: preoperative locoregional IRX-2 cytokine immunotherapy. Samples came from a phase Ib trial of preoperative locoregional IRX-2 cytokine immunotherapy. Repertoires were generated with immunoSEQ multiplex PCR, while TCRdb's copy carries only in-frame clones and drops some. Of roughly 6,000 clones in the sample, 70% to 80% were seen once. The CDR3 loop spans 14 amino acids. Between the trimmed V and J ends, which lost 4 bases and 0 bases, there was a span of 7 bases. Germline CDR1 is MNHGY and CDR2 is SAAAGT.

This sample comprised tumor tissue, obtained before IRX-2 immunotherapy. The chain uses TRBV6-8 and TRBJ1-5; a weak D match, TRBD1 (5 bases). This receptor was taken from a human donor with breast cancer. CDR3 sequence (DNA): TGTGCCAGCAGTTCGCAGGGTAGCAATCAGCCCCAGCATTTT. Its protein product is CASSSQGSNQPQHF.